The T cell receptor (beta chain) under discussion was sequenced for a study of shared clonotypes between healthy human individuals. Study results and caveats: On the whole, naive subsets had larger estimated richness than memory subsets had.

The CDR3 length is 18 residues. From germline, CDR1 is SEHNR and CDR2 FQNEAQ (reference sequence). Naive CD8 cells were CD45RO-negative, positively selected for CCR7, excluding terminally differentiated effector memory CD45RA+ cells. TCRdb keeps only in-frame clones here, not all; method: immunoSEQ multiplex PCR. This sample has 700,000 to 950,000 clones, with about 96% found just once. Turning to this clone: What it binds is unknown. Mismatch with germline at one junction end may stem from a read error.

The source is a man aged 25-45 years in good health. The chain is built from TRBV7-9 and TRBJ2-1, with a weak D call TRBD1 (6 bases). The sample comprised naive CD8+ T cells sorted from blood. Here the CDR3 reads CASSLVPGHRPSYNEQFF. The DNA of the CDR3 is TGTGCCAGCAGTTTAGTGCCGGGACACCGACCCTCCTACAATGAGCAGTTCTTC.